A single sample is the source of the 14 T cell receptor beta chains below, sequenced in a study of early T cells in non-severe SARS-CoV-2 infection. One entry per CDR3 protein results from TCRdb running MiXCR on the 5' RACE reads. This sample carries 34,000 or so distinct CDR3 sequences, over 8.5% of them seen once, and the ten largest clones take less than 15%. The material sequenced was whole blood. These receptor sequences come from an adult who was a healthcare worker with PCR-confirmed SARS-CoV-2 infection or an uninfected control (not recorded which).

This clonotype appeared a few times. The chain combines TRBV19 with TRBJ2-2; TRBD2 matches 10 bases. The V and J ends lost 5 bases and 1 base, in that order; junction bases with no gene match: 7. CDR1 is LNHDA and CDR2 is SQIVND in the germline V gene (reference sequence). The CDR3 is 17 residues long. The CDR3 reads CASSGSSGRKNTGELFF. The CDR3 nucleotides read TGTGCCAGTAGTGGGTCTAGCGGGAGAAAGAACACCGGGGAGCTGTTTTTT.

V is TRBV24-1 and J is TRBJ1-5; D perhaps matches TRBD1 (6 bases). The V end lost 7 bases, the J end lost 4 bases, and 10 bases lay between the germline ends. The length of the CDR3 is 13 residues. Germline lookup yields CDR1 KGHDR and CDR2 SFDVKD. CDR3 sequence: CATRDTGNQPQHF. DNA for the CDR3: TGTGCCACCAGAGACACAGGGAATCAGCCCCAGCATTTT.

There are a few counts of this clonotype. The chain recombines TRBV7-8 with TRBJ2-3; D is possibly TRBD2 (5 bases). Germline V gene data show CDR1 as SGHVS and CDR2 as FQNEAQ. The CDR3 is 15 amino acids. V shed 3 bases and J shed 1 base, with 11 bases lying between them. The CDR3 loop reads CASSFYGVGTDTQYF. The CDR3 nucleotides are TGTGCCAGCAGCTTTTACGGGGTCGGCACAGATACGCAGTATTTT. Full variable domain (rest looked up from reference TRBV7-8 and TRBJ2-3): GAGVSQSPRYKVAKRGQDVALRCDPISGHVSLFWYQQALGQGPEFLTYFQNEAQLDKSGLPSDRFFAERPEGSVSTLKIQRTQQEDSAVYLCASSFYGVGTDTQYFGPGTRLTVL.

This clonotype was seen at least ten times. V and J are TRBV30 and TRBJ2-3, with 7 bases aligning to TRBD1. This CDR3 is 14 amino acids long. With 7 bases clipped from V and 0 bases from J, the junction kept 7 bases outside the gene matches. Germline CDR1 and CDR2: GTSNPN and SVGIG (reference sequence). In DNA form, the CDR3 reads TGTGCCTTCGCGACAGGGTTAAGCACAGATACGCAGTATTTT. Its protein is CAFATGLSTDTQYF.

By proportion, this clonotype is medium-sized (0.01 to 0.1%). J is TRBJ2-7 and V is TRBV7-6; D unclear. Trimming took 3 bases from V and 5 from J, leaving 14 bases between them. CDR1 SGHVS and CDR2 FNYEAQ come from the germline V gene. The CDR3 length is 14 residues. The CDR3 here is CASSFQQRDNEQYF. CDR3 sequence (DNA): TGTGCCAGCAGCTTTCAACAGAGAGATAACGAGCAGTACTTC.

This clonotype appeared many times. V and J are TRBV28 and TRBJ2-7, with 7 bases fitting TRBD1. This CDR3 comprises 15 residues. Trimming cost V 8 bases and J 4 bases; bases outside gene matches: 14. In germline, CDR1 is MDHEN, CDR2 SYDVKM. CDR3 sequence reads: CASAETGTASYEQYF. In DNA form, the CDR3 reads TGTGCCAGCGCTGAAACCGGGACAGCTTCTTACGAGCAGTACTTC.

This rearrangement joins TRBV5-5 to TRBJ2-1; D may be TRBD1 (5 bases). V shed 3 bases and J shed 4 bases, with 14 bases lying between them. The length of the CDR3 is 15 residues. In germline, CDR1 is SGHKS, CDR2 YYEKEE (reference sequence). CDR3: CASSSLGQNYNEQFF. Here the CDR3 DNA reads TGTGCCAGCAGCTCCCTGGGGCAGAATTACAATGAGCAGTTCTTC.

This clonotype has only a few counts. This chain connects TRBV7-2 to TRBJ2-7, with 7 bases lining up with TRBD1. The CDR3 has 15 residues. J was trimmed by 3 bases and V by 5 bases; bases with no gene match: 10. Germline V gene lookup returns CDR1 SGHTA and CDR2 FQGNSA. CDR3 protein: CASSLSGQANYEQYF. Here the CDR3 DNA reads TGTGCCAGCAGCCTTTCTGGACAGGCGAACTACGAGCAGTACTTC.

This clonotype has ten or more counts. V usage is TRBV7-3 and J usage is TRBJ2-3; D remains ambiguous. Germline assignment: CDR1 SGHTA and CDR2 FQGTGA. Between the trimmed V and J ends, which lost 5 bases and 6 bases, there was a span of 15 bases. The CDR3 extends over 14 amino acids. The CDR3 bases are TGTGCCAGCAGCCCCTACTCTGGTCGCGATACGCAGTATTTT. Its protein product is CASSPYSGRDTQYF.

The table lists this clonotype with many counts. CDR3 sequence: CASSRQSGELFF. CDR3 DNA: TGTGCCAGCAGCCGTCAATCCGGGGAGCTGTTTTTT. V is TRBV7-2 and J is TRBJ2-2; D is uncertain. V was cut by 5 bases and J by 6 bases, with 7 bases left in between. This CDR3 spans 12 amino acids. Germline V gene sequence: CDR1 SGHTA, CDR2 FQGNSA.

The chain couples TRBV7-2 to TRBJ1-4, with D unresolved. V lost 1 base, J lost 9 bases, and 9 bases lay in between. The CDR3 length is 13 residues. The germline CDR1 and CDR2 sequences are SGHTA and FQGNSA. The CDR3 sequence is CASSLGVAKKLFF. The DNA for the CDR3 is TGTGCCAGCAGCTTAGGGGTCGCAAAAAAACTGTTTTTT. Based on the CDR3 plus reference TRBV7-2 and TRBJ1-4, the full variable domain is GAGVSQSPSNKVTEKGKDVELRCDPISGHTALYWYRQSLGQGLEFLIYFQGNSAPDKSGLPSDRFSAERTGGSVSTLTIQRTQQEDSAVYLCASSLGVAKKLFFGSGTQLSVL.

This clonotype was detected only a few times. The chain couples TRBV7-3 to TRBJ2-2, with TRBD2 matching over 8 bases. CDR1 and CDR2 from the germline V gene are SGHTA and FQGTGA. Trimming took 5 bases from V and 5 from J; bases not matched to a gene: 10. CDR3 size: 16 residues. This CDR3 reads CASSPSTSDLTGELFF. The CDR3 nucleotides are TGTGCCAGCAGCCCCTCGACTAGCGATCTAACCGGGGAGCTGTTTTTT.

Written as DNA, the CDR3 is TGCAGTGCTAGTGGGCGAGCGGGGGGCTACGAGCAGTACTTC. Residues: CSASGRAGGYEQYF. This chain connects TRBV20-1 to TRBJ2-7, with 9 bases fitting TRBD2. Germline CDR1 reads DFQATT; CDR2 reads SNEGSKA (reference sequence). The CDR3 is made up of 14 amino acids. The trim removed 3 bases at V and 3 bases at J, leaving 6 bases unmatched.

The rearrangement joins TRBV12-3 or TRBV12-4 to TRBJ1-3, with D hard to call. The CDR3 extends over 16 amino acids. V was trimmed by 0 bases and J by 9 bases, leaving 18 bases between them. CDR3 in amino acids: CASSLATNVGIGTIYF. Written as DNA, the CDR3 is TGTGCCAGCAGTTTAGCCACGAATGTGGGAATTGGCACCATATATTTT.